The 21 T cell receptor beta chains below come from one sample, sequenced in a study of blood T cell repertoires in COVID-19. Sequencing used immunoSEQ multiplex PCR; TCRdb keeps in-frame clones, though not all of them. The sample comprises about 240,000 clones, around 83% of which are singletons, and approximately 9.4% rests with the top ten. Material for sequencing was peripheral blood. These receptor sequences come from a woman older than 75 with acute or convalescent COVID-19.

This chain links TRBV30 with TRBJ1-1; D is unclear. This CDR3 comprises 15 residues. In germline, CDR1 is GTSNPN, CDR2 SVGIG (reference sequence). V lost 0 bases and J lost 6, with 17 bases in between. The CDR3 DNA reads TGTGCCTGGAGTGTACCCTACGACATCCCTTCTGAAGCTTTCTTT. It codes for CAWSVPYDIPSEAFF. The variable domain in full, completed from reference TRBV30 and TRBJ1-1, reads SQTIHQWPATLVQPVGSPLSLECTVEGTSNPNLYWYRQAAGRGLQLLFYSVGIGQISSEVPQNLSASRPQDRQFILSSKKLLLSDSGFYLCAWSVPYDIPSEAFFGQGTRLTVV.

The DNA for the CDR3 is TGTGCCATCAGTGAGTCGACAGGGGGCTTCCACGAGCAGTACTTC. As protein: CAISESTGGFHEQYF. The rearrangement uses TRBV10-3 and TRBJ2-7; 10 bases fit TRBD1. The CDR3 covers 15 residues. J gave up 5 bases and V 0 bases, and 4 bases lay outside the gene matches. CDR1 and CDR2 from the germline V gene are ENHRY and SYGVKD.

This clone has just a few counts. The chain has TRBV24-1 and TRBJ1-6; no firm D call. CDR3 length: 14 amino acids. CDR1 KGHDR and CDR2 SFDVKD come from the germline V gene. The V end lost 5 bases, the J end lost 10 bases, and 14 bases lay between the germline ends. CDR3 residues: CATSANSLNSPLHF. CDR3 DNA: TGTGCCACCAGTGCTAACAGCCTTAACTCACCCCTCCACTTT.

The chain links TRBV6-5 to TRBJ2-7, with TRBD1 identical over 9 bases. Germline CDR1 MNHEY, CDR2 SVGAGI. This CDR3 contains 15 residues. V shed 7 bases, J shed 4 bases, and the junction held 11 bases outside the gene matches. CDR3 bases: TGTGCCAGCAAGAGGTCCAGGACAGGGGTGTACGAGCAGTACTTC. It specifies CASKRSRTGVYEQYF.

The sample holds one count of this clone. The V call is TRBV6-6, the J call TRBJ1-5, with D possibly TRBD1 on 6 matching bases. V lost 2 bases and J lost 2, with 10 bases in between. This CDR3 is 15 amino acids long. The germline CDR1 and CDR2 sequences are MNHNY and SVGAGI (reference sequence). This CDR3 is CASSYVAGGNQPQHF. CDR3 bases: TGTGCCAGCAGTTACGTGGCAGGGGGCAATCAGCCCCAGCATTTT.

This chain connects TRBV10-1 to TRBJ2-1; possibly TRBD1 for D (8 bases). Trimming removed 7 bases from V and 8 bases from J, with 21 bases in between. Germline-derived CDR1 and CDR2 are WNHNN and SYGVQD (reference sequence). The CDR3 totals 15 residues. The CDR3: CASTEGQGGLDEQFF. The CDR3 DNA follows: TGCGCCAGCACCGAAGGACAGGGAGGGTTGGATGAGCAGTTCTTC.

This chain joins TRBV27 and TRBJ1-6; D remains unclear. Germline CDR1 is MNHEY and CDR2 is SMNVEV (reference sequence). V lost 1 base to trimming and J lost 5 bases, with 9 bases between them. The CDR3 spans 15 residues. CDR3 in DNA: TGTGCCAGCAGTTTATATTCAGAACATAATTCACCCCTCCACTTT. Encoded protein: CASSLYSEHNSPLHF.

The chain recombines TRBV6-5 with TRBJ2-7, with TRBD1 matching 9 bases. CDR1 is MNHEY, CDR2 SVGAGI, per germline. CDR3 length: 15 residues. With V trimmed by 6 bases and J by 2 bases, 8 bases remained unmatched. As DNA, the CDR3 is TGTGCCAGCAGCTCCGGGACAGGGATTCCCTACGAGCAGTACTTC. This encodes CASSSGTGIPYEQYF.

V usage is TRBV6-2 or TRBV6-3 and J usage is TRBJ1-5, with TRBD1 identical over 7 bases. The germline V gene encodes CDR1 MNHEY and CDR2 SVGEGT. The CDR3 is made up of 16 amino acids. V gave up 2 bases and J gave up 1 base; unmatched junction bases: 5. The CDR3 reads CASSYPGTASNQPQHF. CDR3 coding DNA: TGTGCCAGCAGTTACCCGGGGACAGCAAGCAATCAGCCCCAGCATTTT.

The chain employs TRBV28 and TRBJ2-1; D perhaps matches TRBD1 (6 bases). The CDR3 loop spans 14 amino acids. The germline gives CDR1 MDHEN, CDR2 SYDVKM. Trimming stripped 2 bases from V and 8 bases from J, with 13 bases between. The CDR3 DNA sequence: TGTGCCAGCAGTTTAACAGGGACGAGAGATGAGCAGTTCTTC. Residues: CASSLTGTRDEQFF. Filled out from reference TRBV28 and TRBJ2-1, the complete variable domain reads DVKVTQSSRYLVKRTGEKVFLECVQDMDHENMFWYRQDPGLGLRLIYFSYDVKMKEKGDIPEGYSVSREKKERFSLILESASTNQTSMYLCASSLTGTRDEQFFGPGTRLTVL.

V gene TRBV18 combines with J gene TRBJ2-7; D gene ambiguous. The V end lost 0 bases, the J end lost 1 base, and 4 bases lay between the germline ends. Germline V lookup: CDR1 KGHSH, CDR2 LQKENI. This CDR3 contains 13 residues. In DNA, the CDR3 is TGTGCCAGCTCACCACCCCATTCCTACGAGCAGTACTTC. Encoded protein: CASSPPHSYEQYF.

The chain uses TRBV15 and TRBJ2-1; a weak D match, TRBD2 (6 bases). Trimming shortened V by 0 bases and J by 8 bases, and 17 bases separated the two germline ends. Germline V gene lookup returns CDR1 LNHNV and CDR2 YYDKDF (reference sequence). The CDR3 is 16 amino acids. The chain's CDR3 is CATSRDRGNLYDEQFF. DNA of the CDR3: TGTGCCACCAGCAGAGATCGGGGGAACTTGTACGATGAGCAGTTCTTC.

The CDR3 spells CASSRQGGLTEAFF. The CDR3 coding sequence is TGTGCCAGCAGCCGACAGGGGGGATTAACTGAAGCTTTCTTT. The chain has TRBV3-1 (or the pseudogene TRBV3-2) and TRBJ1-1, with TRBD1 identical over 9 bases. V was clipped by 4 bases and J by 5 bases; unmatched bases: 5. Looked up from germline, CDR1 is LGHDT and CDR2 is YNNKEL (reference sequence). CDR3 length: 14 residues.

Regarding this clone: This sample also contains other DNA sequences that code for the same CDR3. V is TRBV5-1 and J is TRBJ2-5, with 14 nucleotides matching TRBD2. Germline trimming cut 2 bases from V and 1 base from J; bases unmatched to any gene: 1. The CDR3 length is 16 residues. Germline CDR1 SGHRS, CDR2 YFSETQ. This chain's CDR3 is CASSLGLAGGQETQYF. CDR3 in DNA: TGCGCCAGCAGCTTAGGACTAGCGGGGGGCCAAGAGACCCAGTACTTC.

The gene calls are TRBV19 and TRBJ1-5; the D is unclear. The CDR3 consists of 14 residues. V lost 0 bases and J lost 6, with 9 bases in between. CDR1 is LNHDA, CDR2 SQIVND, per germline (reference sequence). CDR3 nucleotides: TGTGCCAGTAGTATAGATACCGCAGGTCAGCCCCAGCATTTT. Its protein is CASSIDTAGQPQHF.

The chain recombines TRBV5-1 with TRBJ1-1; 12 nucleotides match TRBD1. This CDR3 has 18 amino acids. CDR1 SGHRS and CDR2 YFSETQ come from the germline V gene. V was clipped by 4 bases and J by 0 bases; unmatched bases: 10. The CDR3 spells CASSKGARDRGLNTEAFF. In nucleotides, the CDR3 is TGCGCCAGCAGCAAAGGGGCCCGGGACAGGGGGCTGAACACTGAAGCTTTCTTT.

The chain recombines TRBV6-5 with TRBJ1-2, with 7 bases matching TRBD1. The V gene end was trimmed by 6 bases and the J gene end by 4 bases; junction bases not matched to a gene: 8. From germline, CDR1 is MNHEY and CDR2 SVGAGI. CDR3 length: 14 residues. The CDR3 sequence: CASRNPGGAYGYTF. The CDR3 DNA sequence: TGTGCCAGCAGAAACCCAGGGGGTGCCTATGGCTACACCTTC.

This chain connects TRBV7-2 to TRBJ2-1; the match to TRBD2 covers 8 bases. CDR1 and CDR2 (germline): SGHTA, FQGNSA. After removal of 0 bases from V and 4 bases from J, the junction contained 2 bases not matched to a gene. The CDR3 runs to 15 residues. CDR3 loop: CASSLASGAYNEQFF. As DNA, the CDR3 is TGTGCCAGCAGCTTAGCTAGCGGGGCTTACAATGAGCAGTTCTTC.

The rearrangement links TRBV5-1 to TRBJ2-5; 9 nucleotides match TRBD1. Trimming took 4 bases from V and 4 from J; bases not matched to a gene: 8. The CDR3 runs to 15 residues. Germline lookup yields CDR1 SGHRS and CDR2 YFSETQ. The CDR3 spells CASSVQGARTETQYF. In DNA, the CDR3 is TGCGCCAGCAGCGTACAGGGGGCGCGTACAGAGACCCAGTACTTC.

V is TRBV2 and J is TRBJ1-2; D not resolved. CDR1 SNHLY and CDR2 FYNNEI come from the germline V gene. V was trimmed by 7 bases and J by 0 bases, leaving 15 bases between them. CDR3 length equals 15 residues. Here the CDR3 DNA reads TGTGCCAGCACCGGCCAGGAAGTCACTAACTATGGCTACACCTTC. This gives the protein CASTGQEVTNYGYTF.

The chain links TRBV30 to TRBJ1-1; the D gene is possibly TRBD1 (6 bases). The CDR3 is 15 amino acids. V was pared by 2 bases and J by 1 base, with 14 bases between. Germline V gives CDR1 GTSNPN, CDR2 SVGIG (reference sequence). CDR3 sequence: CAWSNGQSKNTEAFF. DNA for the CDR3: TGTGCCTGGAGTAATGGACAGTCAAAGAACACTGAAGCTTTCTTT.